This record concerns one T cell receptor beta chain sequence. One junction end does not reproduce the germline sequence, and a read error may be involved. For Graves' hyperthyroidism to be stable, ophthalmopathy could not progress within 18 months. Diagnosing involved the use of clinical symptoms, serum thyroxine and TRAb, thyroid ultrasound and orbital computed tomography. These data come from a study of T cells in Graves' hyperthyroidism and ophthalmopathy. Amplification yielded TCR beta CDR3 regions, with RNA transcripts as the source. HTBI primers drove first-round RT-PCR of the TCR CDR3. In TCRdb, the multiplex PCR reads were re-called with MiXCR into one record per CDR3 protein. The repertoire has 90,000 to 120,000 distinct CDR3 sequences, approximately 16% of them found once; the top ten carry 42%. Germline CDR1 is SGDLS and CDR2 is YYNGEE. This CDR3 is built from 14 residues.

The sequence derives from a woman aged 50 to 60 with Graves' hyperthyroidism. J is TRBJ2-2 and V is TRBV9; D is ambiguous. Sample: blood. The CDR3 nucleotides are TGTACCAGCAGTAGTTATAGTGGAACCGGGGAGCTGTTTTTT. Its translation: CTSSSYSGTGELFF. The full variable domain, its missing parts supplied by reference TRBV9 and TRBJ2-2, is DSGVTQTPKHLITATGQRVTLRCSPRSGDLSVYWYQQSLDQGLQFLIQYYNGEERAKGNILERFSAQQFPDLHSELNLSSLELGDSALYFCTSSSYSGTGELFFGEGSRLTVL.